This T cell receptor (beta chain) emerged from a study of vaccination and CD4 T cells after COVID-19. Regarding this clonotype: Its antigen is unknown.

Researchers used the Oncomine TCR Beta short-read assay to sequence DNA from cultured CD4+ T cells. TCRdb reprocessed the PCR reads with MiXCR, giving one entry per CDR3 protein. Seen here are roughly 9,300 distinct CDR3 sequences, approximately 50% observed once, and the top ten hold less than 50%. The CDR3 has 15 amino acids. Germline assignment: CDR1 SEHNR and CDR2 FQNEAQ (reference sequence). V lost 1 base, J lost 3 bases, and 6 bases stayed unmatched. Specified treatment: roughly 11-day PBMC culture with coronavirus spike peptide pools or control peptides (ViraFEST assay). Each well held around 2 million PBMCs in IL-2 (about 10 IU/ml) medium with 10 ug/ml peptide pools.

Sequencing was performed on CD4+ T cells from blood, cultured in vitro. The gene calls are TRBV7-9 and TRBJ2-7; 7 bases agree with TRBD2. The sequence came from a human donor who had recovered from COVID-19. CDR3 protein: CASSLGERGRYEQYF. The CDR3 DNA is TGTGCCAGCAGCTTAGGCGAGCGGGGACGCTACGAGCAGTACTTC. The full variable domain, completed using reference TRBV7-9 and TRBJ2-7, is DTGVSQNPRHKITKRGQNVTFRCDPISEHNRLYWYRQTLGQGPEFLTYFQNEAQLEKSRLLSDRFSAERPKGSFSTLEIQRTEQGDSAMYLCASSLGERGRYEQYFGPGTRLTVT.